The clone carrying this T cell receptor (beta chain) is classed as medium-sized. The junction differs from germline at one of its ends, possibly a read error. Patients had received no treatment of any kind before thyroid surgery. The germline V gene has CDR1 MNHNS and CDR2 SASEGT. The CDR3 totals 11 residues. The record originates from a study of metastatic and nonmetastatic thyroid tumors. About the research overall: Blood and tumor or nodule tissue repertoires from malignant and benign thyroid patients were compared.

Per the study methods: Built for papillary thyroid cancer, a distant-metastasis classifier drew on CDR3 differences across clinicopathological groups. TCRdb re-clonotyped the PCR reads through MiXCR. The authors' filters were not applied to this entry. The table lists roughly 30,000 clones, 15% to 20% of them singletons. V usage is TRBV6-1 and J usage is TRBJ1-5, with a possible D match to TRBD1 (5 bases). Sequencing was performed on blood. This receptor was obtained from a female donor with papillary thyroid cancer or a benign thyroid nodule (not recorded which). Some clones in this sample may be carry-over from other donors' samples. DNA for the CDR3: TGTGCCAGCAGTGACACGCAGGGTGGGGCTTTT. It encodes CASSDTQGGAF.